The T cell receptor (beta chain) described here comes from a study of blood T cell repertoires in COVID-19. About the research overall: From the United States, Italy and Spain came samples of acute and convalescent COVID-19.

TCRdb's table, derived via immunoSEQ multiplex PCR, lists solely in-frame clones and lacks some. The table lists around 200,000 clones, about 86% of them singletons. This clone occurred once. CDR3 length: 17 amino acids. Germline V CDR1 and CDR2: LGHNA, YSLEER. The trim removed 0 bases at V and 4 bases at J, leaving 9 bases unmatched. The chain employs TRBV4-3 and TRBJ2-1, with 7 positions matching TRBD2. Sequenced: peripheral blood. The TCR originated in a man aged 18 to 35 with active or convalescent COVID-19. The CDR3 DNA is TGCGCCAGCAGCCAAGATCCCGGGAGGCCGGAATACAATGAGCAGTTCTTC. This codes for CASSQDPGRPEYNEQFF.